These 27 T cell receptor beta chains were all obtained from the same sample, sequenced in a study of blood T cells in healthy people across ages. A second PCR of roughly 6 to 12 cycles used a sample-barcoded 5' primer and a J-beta primer mix. A single record per CDR3 protein comes from TCRdb applying MiXCR to the 5' RACE reads. The repertoire has approximately 810,000 distinct CDR3 sequences, under 40% of them found once; the top ten carry approximately 12%. The sequenced sample was blood. All receptors come from a man aged 18 to 29 in good health.

Comment on this clonotype: A read error is possible here, since a much larger clone lies one base away. The DNA is left out, because the CDR3 cannot be placed on it with certainty; the CDR3 is given as TCRdb lists it. This rearrangement joins TRBV29-1 to TRBJ1-2; the table names TRBD1, a call not compared with the DNA. The CDR3 is 12 amino acids long, termini counted. Germline V CDR1 and CDR2: SQVTM, ANQGSEA. The CDR3 sequence is CSVVGQGSGCTF.

The rearrangement joins TRBV20-1 to TRBJ1-5; perhaps TRBD1 as D (5 bases). In germline, CDR1 is DFQATT, CDR2 SNEGSKA (reference sequence). The V and J ends lost 3 bases and 0 bases respectively, with 9 bases between them. The CDR3 loop spans 14 amino acids. CDR3 loop: CSASRDGSNQPQHF. The CDR3 DNA reads as TGCAGTGCTAGCCGGGACGGTAGCAATCAGCCCCAGCATTTT.

The V gene is TRBV2, the J gene TRBJ2-2, with 13 bases aligning to TRBD2. This CDR3 comprises 17 residues. V lost 6 bases to trimming and J lost 5 bases; unmatched junction nucleotides: 9. Germline V CDR1 and CDR2: SNHLY, FYNNEI. Here the CDR3 DNA reads TGTGCCAGCAGCCGGACTAGCGGGGGACGAGAAACCGGGGAGCTGTTTTTT. Encoded protein: CASSRTSGGRETGELFF.

This clonotype was found a few times. V is TRBV7-2 and J is TRBJ1-1, with unresolved D. This CDR3 contains 14 residues. From germline, CDR1 is SGHTA and CDR2 FQGNSA. V lost 5 bases and J lost 4, with 14 bases in between. CDR3 nucleotides: TGTGCCAGCAGCCTTGGACCGGCCGGCACTGAAGCTTTCTTT. Its protein product is CASSLGPAGTEAFF.

The table lists this clonotype with a few counts. The chain combines TRBV29-1 with TRBJ2-2; D perhaps matches TRBD1 (6 bases). The CDR3 sequence is 13 residues long. With 3 bases removed from V and 5 bases from J, the gap between germline ends came to 10 bases. The V gene's germline CDR1 is SQVTM and CDR2 ANQGSEA. The CDR3 nucleotides are TGCAGCGTTGATCAGGGGAAGACCGGGGAGCTGTTTTTT. It codes for CSVDQGKTGELFF.

The chain has TRBV5-1 and TRBJ1-1; TRBD1 matches at 11 bases. Germline V CDR1 and CDR2: SGHRS, YFSETQ. The CDR3 has 15 amino acids. Trimming cost V 2 bases and J 3 bases; bases outside gene matches: 3. CDR3 in amino acids: CASSLGQGADTEAFF. The CDR3, as DNA: TGCGCCAGCAGCTTAGGACAGGGGGCGGACACTGAAGCTTTCTTT. The entire variable domain, with the rest obtained from reference TRBV5-1 and TRBJ1-1, is as follows: KAGVTQTPRYLIKTRGQQVTLSCSPISGHRSVSWYQQTPGQGLQFLFEYFSETQRNKGNFPGRFSGRQFSNSRSEMNVSTLELGDSALYLCASSLGQGADTEAFFGQGTRLTVV.

The chain is built from TRBV7-9 and TRBJ1-4; possible D gene TRBD1, 6 bases. V dropped 6 bases and J dropped 8 bases, with 16 bases sitting between them. This CDR3 has 14 amino acids. Germline CDR1 SEHNR, CDR2 FQNEAQ (reference sequence). This chain's CDR3 is CASRTGEKGEKLFF. In DNA, the CDR3 is TGTGCCAGCAGGACAGGAGAAAAGGGGGAAAAACTGTTTTTT.

V is TRBV10-3 and J is TRBJ1-6; TRBD1 is a possible D gene (5 bases). Looked up from germline, CDR1 is ENHRY and CDR2 is SYGVKD. Trimming removed 5 bases at V and 7 bases at J, with 12 bases between. This CDR3 has 14 residues. The CDR3 sequence: CAISTGSKNSPLHF. The CDR3 region has the DNA TGTGCCATCAGTACAGGTTCCAAAAATTCACCCCTCCACTTT.

The rearrangement uses TRBV6-5 and TRBJ1-4, with TRBD1 as a possible D gene (5 bases). V lost 0 bases and J lost 3, with 8 bases in between. Per germline, CDR1 MNHEY and CDR2 SVGAGI. The CDR3 is 15 residues long. CDR3 protein: CASSYSQGANEKLFF. The CDR3 coding sequence is TGTGCCAGCAGTTACTCTCAGGGAGCTAATGAAAAACTGTTTTTT.

There are many counts of this clonotype. V and J are TRBV6-1 and TRBJ2-7; tentative D call: TRBD1 (5 bases). V gave up 0 bases and J gave up 7 bases, with 16 bases separating them. Germline CDR1 reads MNHNS; CDR2 reads SASEGT. This CDR3 is 15 amino acids long. As DNA, the CDR3 is TGTGCCAGCAGTGAAGCGACAGCAAGAGTTTGGGAGCAGTACTTC. The encoded protein is CASSEATARVWEQYF.

For this clonotype: The junction differs from germline at one of its ends, possibly a read error. V gene TRBV5-1 combines with J gene TRBJ1-1; D uncertain. CDR3 size: 11 residues. Germline V gene sequence: CDR1 SGHRS, CDR2 YFSETQ. CDR3 sequence (DNA): TGTGCCAGCGCTTCCAACACTGAAGCTTTCTTT. This gives the protein CASASNTEAFF.

The chain couples TRBV20-1 to TRBJ1-1; weak D call: TRBD1 (5 bases). Trimming pared 0 bases from V and 6 bases from J, leaving 5 bases between. CDR3 length: 11 residues. CDR1 and CDR2 (germline): DFQATT, SNEGSKA (reference sequence). CDR3: CSAREGAEAFF. The CDR3 coding sequence is TGCAGTGCTAGAGAGGGGGCTGAAGCTTTCTTT.

This rearrangement joins TRBV6-4 to TRBJ2-2; D unclear. Germline V gene sequence: CDR1 MRHNA, CDR2 SNTAGT. The CDR3 contains 15 residues. The V and J ends lost 7 bases and 0 bases respectively, with 12 bases between them. CDR3 DNA: TGTGCCAGCACAACAGAACAGACGAACACCGGGGAGCTGTTTTTT. Translation gives CASTTEQTNTGELFF.

V gene TRBV12-3 or TRBV12-4 combines with J gene TRBJ2-7, with TRBD1 identical over 8 bases. The CDR3 runs 16 residues. V was pared by 4 bases and J by 3 bases, with 11 bases of the junction left unmatched. CDR3: CASSYIPGTGGYEQYF. CDR3 DNA sequence: TGTGCCAGCAGTTACATCCCCGGGACAGGAGGCTACGAGCAGTACTTC.

This clonotype was counted between two and nine times. The chain carries TRBV18 and TRBJ2-3, with 10 positions matching TRBD1. The CDR3 totals 15 residues. V was clipped by 6 bases and J by 4 bases; unmatched bases: 7. The germline V gene encodes CDR1 KGHSH and CDR2 LQKENI. In DNA, the CDR3 is TGTGCCAGCTCTCGCTCGACAGGGGGCTCAGATACGCAGTATTTT. Translation: CASSRSTGGSDTQYF.

The rearrangement joins TRBV9 to TRBJ1-1; tentative D call: TRBD1 (6 bases). Per the germline V gene, CDR1 is SGDLS and CDR2 is YYNGEE. V was shortened by 3 bases and J by 2 bases, with 14 bases between the two germline ends. The CDR3 covers 15 residues. The CDR3 spells CASSEGVQPNTEAFF. Here the CDR3 DNA reads TGTGCCAGCAGCGAGGGGGTACAACCTAACACTGAAGCTTTCTTT.

This clonotype was seen a single time. A much larger clone differs from this one at a single base, so this may be a read error. This chain joins TRBV10-3 and TRBJ2-5; D is unclear. The CDR3 has 11 residues. The germline V and J ends were trimmed by 2 bases and 11 bases, with 9 bases remaining between them. Germline loops: CDR1 ENHRY, CDR2 SYGVKD. The CDR3 here is CAISEGNEQYF. Written as DNA, the CDR3 is TGTGCCATCAGTGAGGGAAATGAGCAGTACTTC.

The V and J genes are TRBV7-2 and TRBJ2-4; tentative D call: TRBD2 (6 bases). The J call may not be correct, given that the DNA end is closer to TRBJ2-7. CDR1 and CDR2 (germline): SGHTA, FQGNSA. There are 14 residues in the CDR3. The CDR3 spells CASSLEASVNEQYF. CDR3 DNA: TGTGCCAGCAGCTTAGAGGCTAGCGTGAACGAGCAGTACTTC.

This clonotype was seen ten or more times. The chain is built from TRBV5-1 and TRBJ2-1; TRBD2 matches 10 bases. The CDR3 totals 17 residues. Trimming removed 4 bases from V and 3 bases from J; junction bases left unmatched: 10. Germline CDR1 and CDR2: SGHRS and YFSETQ. DNA of the CDR3: TGCGCCAGCAGCGGGAAAGCGGGGGGGAACAACTACAATGAGCAGTTCTTC. This encodes CASSGKAGGNNYNEQFF.

V gene TRBV6-1 combines with J gene TRBJ2-1, with D possibly matching TRBD2 (6 bases). CDR3 length: 15 residues. Germline values: CDR1 MNHNS, CDR2 SASEGT. The germline V and J ends were trimmed by 6 bases and 0 bases, with 12 bases remaining between them. CDR3 bases: TGTGCCAGCAGACTTTTAGCGGACTCCTACAATGAGCAGTTCTTC. Translation: CASRLLADSYNEQFF.

V is TRBV4-1 and J is TRBJ2-5; D call uncertain. The CDR3 runs to 14 residues. V was cut by 0 bases and J by 2 bases, with 7 bases left in between. Germline CDR1 and CDR2: MGHRA and YSYEKL. In DNA form, the CDR3 reads TGCGCCAGCAGCCAAGATGATCGACAAGAGACCCAGTACTTC. Translation gives CASSQDDRQETQYF.

At least ten counts were recorded for this clonotype. The chain joins TRBV5-1 to TRBJ2-5; D possibly uses TRBD1 or TRBD2 (5 bases each). The V gene lost 0 bases and the J gene lost 7 bases, with 16 bases spanning the gap. Germline CDR1 reads SGHRS; CDR2 reads YFSETQ. The CDR3 is 15 amino acids. Here the CDR3 DNA reads TGCGCCAGCAGCTTGGAAACAGGAGGACCTAGGACCCAGTACTTC. Translating gives CASSLETGGPRTQYF.

V and J are TRBV6-5 and TRBJ2-1; unclear D gene. CDR1 is MNHEY, CDR2 SVGAGI, per germline. The CDR3 is made up of 16 amino acids. V shed 0 bases and J shed 1 base, with 10 bases lying between them. For the CDR3, the DNA is TGTGCCAGCAGTTACTCTATTGAACAGTCCTACAATGAGCAGTTCTTC. It specifies CASSYSIEQSYNEQFF.

This clonotype turned up a few times. V and J are TRBV20-1 and TRBJ1-2; the D gene is possibly TRBD1 (6 bases). The CDR3 has 15 residues. Trimming left V 6 bases short and J 2 bases short, with 19 bases between. The germline gives CDR1 DFQATT, CDR2 SNEGSKA (reference sequence). CDR3 in amino acids: CSAPHYREGNYGYTF. The DNA for the CDR3 is TGCAGTGCGCCACATTACAGGGAAGGAAACTATGGCTACACCTTC.

CDR3 coding DNA: TGTGCCAGCCTCGGCTTTGACCAGCCCCAGCATTTT. Its protein product is CASLGFDQPQHF. The chain is built from TRBV6-1 and TRBJ1-5; the D is unclear. The CDR3 has 12 amino acids. Germline CDR1 and CDR2: MNHNS and SASEGT. V shed 8 bases and J shed 7 bases, with 12 bases lying between them.

This chain connects TRBV6-5 to TRBJ1-2; 9 nucleotides match TRBD1. The germline V gene has CDR1 MNHEY and CDR2 SVGAGI. The CDR3 has 14 amino acids. The J segment lost 5 bases and the V segment lost 3 bases, leaving 4 bases of the junction unmatched. CDR3 coding DNA: TGTGCCAGCAGTTATACGGGACAGGGATATGGCTACACCTTC. Encoded protein: CASSYTGQGYGYTF.

The genes are TRBV11-2 and TRBJ2-5; 8 bases map to TRBD1. The CDR3 consists of 14 residues. After removal of 5 bases from V and 4 bases from J, the junction contained 6 bases not matched to a gene. Germline lookup yields CDR1 SGHAT and CDR2 FQNNGV. In DNA form, the CDR3 reads TGTGCCAGCAGCCAGGACAGGGCGAGAGAGACCCAGTACTTC. Encoded protein: CASSQDRARETQYF.